This TCR beta chain emerged from a study of shared clonotypes between healthy human individuals. Sequenced by immunoSEQ multiplex PCR; TCRdb stores in-frame clones only, minus some. The sample consists of some 530,000 clones, 70% to 85% of them appearing once. This CDR3 is 13 amino acids long. Between the trimmed V and J ends, which lost 4 bases and 5 bases, there was a span of 9 bases. Germline V gives CDR1 SNHLY, CDR2 FYNNEI. Material for sequencing was PBMCs. The chain links TRBV2 to TRBJ1-3; D gene uncertain. The sequence was collected from a woman in her thirties or forties in good health. Some clones in this sample may be carry-over from other donors' samples. In nucleotides, the CDR3 is TGTGCCAGCAGTGCCGGGAAGAGAAACACCATATATTTT. Its protein is CASSAGKRNTIYF.